The T cell receptor (beta chain) described here comes from a study of cytomegalovirus exposure and HLA in healthy donors. Study results and caveats: Later analysis associated a missense DCLRE1C variant with TCR beta V- and J-gene trimming. The likely origin of a cluster of highly shared sequence variants was a sequencing artifact. Researchers catalogued some 160 TCR beta chains as cytomegalovirus-associated.

Germline loops: CDR1 MNHEY, CDR2 SVGAGI. This CDR3 is built from 15 residues. Trimming cost V 0 bases and J 5 bases, with 11 bases left between them. Note on this clone: The target antigen is unknown.

It was with 60 Vbeta and 13 Jbeta primers that the PCR ran. The table came from immunoSEQ multiplex PCR; TCRdb's copy has only in-frame clones and leaves some out. This sample has roughly 130,000 clones, with about 74% found just once. This receptor was identified in a man aged 18 to 35 in good health and CMV-seropositive. The rearrangement uses TRBV6-5 and TRBJ1-5; no firm D call. The sample taken for sequencing was PBMCs. The CDR3 DNA reads as TGTGCCAGCAGTTACTCGAGGGCAGACGATCAGCCCCAGCATTTT. Protein sequence: CASSYSRADDQPQHF.